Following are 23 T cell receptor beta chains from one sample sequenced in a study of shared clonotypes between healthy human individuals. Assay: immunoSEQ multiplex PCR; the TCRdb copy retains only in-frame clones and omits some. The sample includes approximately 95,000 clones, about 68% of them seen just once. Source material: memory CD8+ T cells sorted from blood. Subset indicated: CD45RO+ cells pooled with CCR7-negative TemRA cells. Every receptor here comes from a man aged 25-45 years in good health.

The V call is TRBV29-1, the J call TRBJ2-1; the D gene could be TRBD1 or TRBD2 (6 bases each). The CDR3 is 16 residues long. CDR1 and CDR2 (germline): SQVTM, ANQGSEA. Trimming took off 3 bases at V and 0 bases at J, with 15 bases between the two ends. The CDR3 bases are TGCAGCGTTGATTCCCGGGGGCGCATCTCCTACAATGAGCAGTTCTTC. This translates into CSVDSRGRISYNEQFF.

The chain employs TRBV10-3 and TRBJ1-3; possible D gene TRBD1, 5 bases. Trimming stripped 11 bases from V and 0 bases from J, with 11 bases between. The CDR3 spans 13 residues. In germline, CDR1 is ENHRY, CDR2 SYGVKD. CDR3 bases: TGTGCCGCAGCGGACAACTCTGGAAACACCATATATTTT. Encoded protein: CAAADNSGNTIYF.

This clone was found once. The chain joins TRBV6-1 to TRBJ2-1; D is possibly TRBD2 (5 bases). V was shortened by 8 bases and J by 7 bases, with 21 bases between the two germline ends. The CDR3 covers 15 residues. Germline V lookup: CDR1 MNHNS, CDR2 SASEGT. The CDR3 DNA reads TGTGCCAGCCGCAACGGTGAGGGCACGACGAATGAGCAGTTCTTC. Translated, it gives CASRNGEGTTNEQFF.

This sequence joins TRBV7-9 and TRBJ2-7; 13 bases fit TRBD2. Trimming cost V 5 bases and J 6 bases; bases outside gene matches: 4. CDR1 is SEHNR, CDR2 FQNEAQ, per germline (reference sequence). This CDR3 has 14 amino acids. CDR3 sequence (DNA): TGTGCCAGCAGCGGACTAGCGGGAGTGGGCGAGCAGTACTTC. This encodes CASSGLAGVGEQYF.

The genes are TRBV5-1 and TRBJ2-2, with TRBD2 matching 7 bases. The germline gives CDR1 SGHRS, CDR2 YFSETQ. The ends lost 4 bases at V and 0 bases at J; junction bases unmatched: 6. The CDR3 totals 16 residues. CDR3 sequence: CASSAVGLANTGELFF. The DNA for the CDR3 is TGCGCCAGCAGCGCGGTAGGACTAGCGAACACCGGGGAGCTGTTTTTT. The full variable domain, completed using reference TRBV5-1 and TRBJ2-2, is KAGVTQTPRYLIKTRGQQVTLSCSPISGHRSVSWYQQTPGQGLQFLFEYFSETQRNKGNFPGRFSGRQFSNSRSEMNVSTLELGDSALYLCASSAVGLANTGELFFGEGSRLTVL.

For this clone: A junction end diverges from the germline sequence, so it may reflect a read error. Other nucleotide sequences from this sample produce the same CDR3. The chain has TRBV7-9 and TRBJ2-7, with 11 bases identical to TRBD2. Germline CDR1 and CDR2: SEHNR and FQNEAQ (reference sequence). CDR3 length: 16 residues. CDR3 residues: CASSSRLGLAGYEQYF. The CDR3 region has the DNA TGTGCCAGTAGCTCACGACTAGGACTAGCGGGCTACGAGCAGTACTTC.

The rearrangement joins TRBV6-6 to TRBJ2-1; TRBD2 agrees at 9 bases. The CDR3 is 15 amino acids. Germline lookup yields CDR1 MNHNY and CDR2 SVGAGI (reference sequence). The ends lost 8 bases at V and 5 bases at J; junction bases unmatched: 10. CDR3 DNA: TGTGCCAGCGTCCGGGTGCTAGCGGGGCACAATGAGCAGTTCTTC. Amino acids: CASVRVLAGHNEQFF.

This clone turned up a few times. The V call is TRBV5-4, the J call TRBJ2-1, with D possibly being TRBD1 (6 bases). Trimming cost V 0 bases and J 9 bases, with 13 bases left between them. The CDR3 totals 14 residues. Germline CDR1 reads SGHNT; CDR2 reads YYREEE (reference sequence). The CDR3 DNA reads TGTGCCAGCAGCTTGGAAATGACAGGTAGTGAGCAGTTCTTC. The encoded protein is CASSLEMTGSEQFF.

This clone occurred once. The CDR3 sequence: CASSRYTRRDRGRGDNQPQHF. The CDR3 bases are TGTGCCAGCAGCCGGTATACCCGCCGGGACAGGGGGCGAGGTGACAATCAGCCCCAGCATTTT. V and J are TRBV14 and TRBJ1-5; TRBD1 matches at 12 bases. The V and J ends lost 4 bases and 3 bases, in that order; junction bases with no gene match: 19. Per germline, CDR1 SGHDN and CDR2 FVKESK. The CDR3 spans 21 residues.

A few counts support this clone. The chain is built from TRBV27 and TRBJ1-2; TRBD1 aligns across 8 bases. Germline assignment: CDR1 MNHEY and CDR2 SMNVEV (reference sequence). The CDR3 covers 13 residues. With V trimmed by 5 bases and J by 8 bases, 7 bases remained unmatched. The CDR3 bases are TGTGCCAGCAGTCCAGGGGGCGCCCCGGGCTACACCTTC. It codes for CASSPGGAPGYTF.

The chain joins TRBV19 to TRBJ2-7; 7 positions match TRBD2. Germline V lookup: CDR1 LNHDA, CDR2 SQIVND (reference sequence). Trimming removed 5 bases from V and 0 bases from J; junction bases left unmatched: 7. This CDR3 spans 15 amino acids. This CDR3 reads CASSDPSGHSYEQYF. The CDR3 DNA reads TGTGCCAGTAGTGACCCTAGCGGACACTCCTACGAGCAGTACTTC.

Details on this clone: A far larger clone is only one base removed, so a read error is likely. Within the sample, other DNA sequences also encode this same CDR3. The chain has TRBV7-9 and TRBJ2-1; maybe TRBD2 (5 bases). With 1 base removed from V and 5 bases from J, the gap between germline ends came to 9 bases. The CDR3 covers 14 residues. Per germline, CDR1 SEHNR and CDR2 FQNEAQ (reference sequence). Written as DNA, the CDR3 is TGTGCCAGCAGCTTAGATGGACTTCACAATGAGCAGTTCTTC. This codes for CASSLDGLHNEQFF.

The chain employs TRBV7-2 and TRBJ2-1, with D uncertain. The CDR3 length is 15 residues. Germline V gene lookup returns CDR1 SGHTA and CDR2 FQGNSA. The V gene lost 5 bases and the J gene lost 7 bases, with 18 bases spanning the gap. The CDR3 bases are TGTGCCAGCAGCCCCGAGAGGCTGAGCGTGAATGAGCAGTTCTTC. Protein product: CASSPERLSVNEQFF.

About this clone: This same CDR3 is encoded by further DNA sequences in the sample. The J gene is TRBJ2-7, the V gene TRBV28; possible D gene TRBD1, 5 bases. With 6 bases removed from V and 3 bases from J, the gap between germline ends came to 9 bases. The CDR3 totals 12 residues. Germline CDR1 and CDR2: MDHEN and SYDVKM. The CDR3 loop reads CASSSTDYEQYF. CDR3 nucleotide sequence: TGTGCCAGCAGCTCGACAGACTACGAGCAGTACTTC.

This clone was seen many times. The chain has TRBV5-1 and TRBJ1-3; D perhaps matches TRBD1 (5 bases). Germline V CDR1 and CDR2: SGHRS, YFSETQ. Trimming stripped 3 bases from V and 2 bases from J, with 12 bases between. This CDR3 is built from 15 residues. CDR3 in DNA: TGCGCCAGCAGCTCGGGACGGGGGACTGGAAACACCATATATTTT. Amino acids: CASSSGRGTGNTIYF.

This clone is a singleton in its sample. CDR3 amino acids: CASSAWAAGNEQFF. CDR3 nucleotides: TGTGCCAGCAGTGCCTGGGCCGCTGGGAATGAGCAGTTCTTC. The chain carries TRBV6-1 and TRBJ2-1; D remains unclear. CDR1 is MNHNS, CDR2 SASEGT, per germline. V was pared by 4 bases and J by 7 bases, with 14 bases between. The length of the CDR3 is 14 residues.

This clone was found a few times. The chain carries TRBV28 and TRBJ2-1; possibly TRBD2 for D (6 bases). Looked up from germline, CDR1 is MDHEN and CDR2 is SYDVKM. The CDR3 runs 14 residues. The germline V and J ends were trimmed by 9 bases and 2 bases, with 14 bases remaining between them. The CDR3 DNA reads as TGTGCCAGTACCGTAGCGGACCCCTACAATGAGCAGTTCTTC. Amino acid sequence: CASTVADPYNEQFF.

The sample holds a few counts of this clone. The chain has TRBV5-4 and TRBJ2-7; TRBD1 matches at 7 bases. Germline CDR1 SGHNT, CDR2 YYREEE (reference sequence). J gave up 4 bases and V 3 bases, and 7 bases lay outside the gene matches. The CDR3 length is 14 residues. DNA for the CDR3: TGTGCCAGCAGCTCAACAGGGGAACGGTACGAGCAGTACTTC. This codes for CASSSTGERYEQYF. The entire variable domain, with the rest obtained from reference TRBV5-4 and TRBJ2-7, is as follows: ETGVTQSPTHLIKTRGQQVTLRCSSQSGHNTVSWYQQALGQGPQFIFQYYREEENGRGNFPPRFSGLQFPNYSSELNVNALELDDSALYLCASSSTGERYEQYFGPGTRLTVT.

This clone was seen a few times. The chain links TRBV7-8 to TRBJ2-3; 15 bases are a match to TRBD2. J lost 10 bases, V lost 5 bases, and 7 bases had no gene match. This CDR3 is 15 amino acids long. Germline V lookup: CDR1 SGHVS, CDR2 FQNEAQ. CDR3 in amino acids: CASSGEGTSGRPQYF. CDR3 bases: TGTGCCAGCAGCGGGGAAGGGACTAGCGGGAGGCCGCAGTATTTT.

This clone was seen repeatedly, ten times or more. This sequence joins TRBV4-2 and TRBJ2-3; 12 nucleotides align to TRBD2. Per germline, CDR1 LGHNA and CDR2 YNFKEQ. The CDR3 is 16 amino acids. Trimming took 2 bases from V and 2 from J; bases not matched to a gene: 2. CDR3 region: CASSQRTSGDTDTQYF. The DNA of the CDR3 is TGTGCCAGCAGCCAACGGACTAGCGGGGACACAGATACGCAGTATTTT.

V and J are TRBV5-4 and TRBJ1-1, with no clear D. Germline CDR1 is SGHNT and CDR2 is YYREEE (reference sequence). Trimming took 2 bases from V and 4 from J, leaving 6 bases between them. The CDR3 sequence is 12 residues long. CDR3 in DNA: TGTGCCAGCAGCTTATTCTCCACTGAAGCTTTCTTT. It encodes CASSLFSTEAFF.

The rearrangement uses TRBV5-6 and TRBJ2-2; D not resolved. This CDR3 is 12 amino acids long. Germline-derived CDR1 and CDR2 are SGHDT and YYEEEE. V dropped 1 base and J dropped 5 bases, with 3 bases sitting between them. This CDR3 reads CASSLTTGELFF. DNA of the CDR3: TGTGCCAGCAGCTTGACGACCGGGGAGCTGTTTTTT.

This CDR3 is CASSERRSDTEAFF. CDR3 nucleotides: TGTGCCAGCAGTGAGCGGCGGTCGGACACTGAAGCTTTCTTT. This rearrangement joins TRBV25-1 to TRBJ1-1; no firm D call. From germline, CDR1 is MGHDK and CDR2 SYGVNS. The CDR3 contains 14 residues. V dropped 3 bases and J dropped 3 bases, with 11 bases sitting between them.